Below are 14 T cell receptor beta chains sequenced from a single sample in a study of blood T cell repertoires in COVID-19. Some clones are missing from TCRdb's copy, which holds only in-frame ones; the method was immunoSEQ multiplex PCR. This sample has about 200,000 clones, with roughly 81% found just once. The sample comprised peripheral blood. The source of these receptors is an elderly woman with acute or convalescent COVID-19.

This sequence joins TRBV7-3 and TRBJ1-3; D is ambiguous. Germline CDR1 is SGHTA and CDR2 is FQGTGA. The CDR3 spans 13 residues. V lost 3 bases and J lost 3, with 6 bases in between. The CDR3 nucleotides are TGTGCCAGCAGCTTTGGACTTGGAAACACCATATATTTT. This gives the protein CASSFGLGNTIYF.

The chain couples TRBV5-4 to TRBJ2-3; 8 nucleotides line up with TRBD1. Unmatched junction bases numbered 11, after V lost 3 bases and J lost 5 bases. Germline CDR1 and CDR2: SGHNT and YYREEE (reference sequence). This CDR3 is 16 amino acids long. As DNA, the CDR3 is TGTGCCAGCAGCTGGGGGGCAGGGGGCGTAGTAGATACGCAGTATTTT. Residues: CASSWGAGGVVDTQYF.

This rearrangement joins TRBV10-3 to TRBJ1-3, with D unclear. Trimming pared 4 bases from V and 2 bases from J, leaving 3 bases between. The CDR3 is 12 residues long. CDR1 and CDR2 from the germline V gene are ENHRY and SYGVKD. The CDR3 DNA is TGTGCCATCAGTGTAACTGGAAACACCATATATTTT. Protein: CAISVTGNTIYF.

The J gene is TRBJ1-4, the V gene TRBV12-3 or TRBV12-4, with 9 bases identical to TRBD1. This CDR3 region has 13 residues. The ends lost 7 bases at V and 6 bases at J; junction bases unmatched: 3. CDR3 coding DNA: TGTGCCAGCAAACAGGGGGCCGATGAAAAACTGTTTTTT. Amino acid sequence: CASKQGADEKLFF.

The J gene is TRBJ2-1, the V gene TRBV4-1, with 9 bases aligning to TRBD2. V shed 4 bases and J 1 base; nucleotides not matched to a gene: 8. In germline, CDR1 is MGHRA, CDR2 YSYEKL. This CDR3 is built from 17 residues. The CDR3 region has the DNA TGCGCCAGCAGCCCGCGGGAGGGGCAGTTGTCCTACAATGAGCAGTTCTTC. Protein sequence: CASSPREGQLSYNEQFF.

This chain uses TRBV10-3 with TRBJ1-2; 8 nucleotides agree with TRBD1. The CDR3 loop spans 13 amino acids. Germline V gene sequence: CDR1 ENHRY, CDR2 SYGVKD. V dropped 4 bases and J dropped 7; count of bases not matched to a gene: 5. For the CDR3, the DNA is TGTGCCATCAGTGCGGACAGGGAAGGTGGCTACACCTTC. Residues: CAISADREGGYTF.

The chain carries TRBV16 and TRBJ1-1, with D possibly matching TRBD1 (5 bases). The CDR3 length is 14 residues. The V end was cut by 4 bases, the J end by 8 bases, with 17 bases between. From germline, CDR1 is KGHSY and CDR2 FQNENV. CDR3 nucleotides: TGTGCCAGCAGCCTTAATCTAGGGCAGGGCGAAGCTTTCTTT. Translation: CASSLNLGQGEAFF.

The chain recombines TRBV30 with TRBJ1-3; D gene ambiguous. The germline gives CDR1 GTSNPN, CDR2 SVGIG (reference sequence). Trimming took off 4 bases at V and 2 bases at J, with 9 bases between the two ends. The CDR3 runs to 13 residues. DNA for the CDR3: TGTGCCTGGATAGGCGGGGCTGGAAACACCATATATTTT. Its protein is CAWIGGAGNTIYF.

This clone was seen just once. The chain joins TRBV9 to TRBJ2-1; the match to TRBD2 covers 7 bases. The CDR3 loop spans 14 amino acids. V lost 4 bases and J lost 9; bases outside the gene matches: 10. CDR1 SGDLS and CDR2 YYNGEE come from the germline V gene. CDR3 protein: CASSPRLALTEQFF. The CDR3, as DNA: TGTGCCAGCAGCCCTCGACTAGCCCTAACTGAGCAGTTCTTC.

This clone was seen a few times. This chain connects TRBV3-1 (or the pseudogene TRBV3-2) to TRBJ2-7; 8 bases align to TRBD2. The germline gives CDR1 LGHDT, CDR2 YNNKEL (reference sequence). CDR3 size: 14 residues. Losses at the gene ends were 4 bases for V and 2 bases for J; bases not matched to a gene: 4. CDR3: CASSLAGSPYEQYF. CDR3 in DNA: TGTGCCAGCAGCCTAGCGGGATCGCCCTACGAGCAGTACTTC.

V gene TRBV5-5 combines with J gene TRBJ2-7; maybe TRBD2 (6 bases). Germline CDR1 is SGHKS and CDR2 is YYEKEE (reference sequence). V gave up 0 bases and J gave up 3 bases, with 13 bases separating them. The CDR3 covers 15 residues. CDR3 in amino acids: CASSLAVGGNYEQYF. The CDR3 DNA is TGTGCCAGCAGCTTGGCAGTGGGCGGGAACTACGAGCAGTACTTC.

The chain uses TRBV4-3 and TRBJ2-3; D gene ambiguous. Trimming pared 0 bases from V and 0 bases from J, leaving 4 bases between. CDR3 length equals 14 residues. The V gene's germline CDR1 is LGHNA and CDR2 YSLEER. The CDR3 is CASSQDVSTDTQYF. For the CDR3, the DNA is TGCGCCAGCAGCCAAGATGTAAGCACAGATACGCAGTATTTT.

V gene TRBV11-2 combines with J gene TRBJ2-3; a weak D match, TRBD2 (6 bases). This CDR3 region has 16 residues. Between the trimmed V and J ends, which lost 6 bases and 2 bases, there was a span of 18 bases. CDR1 is SGHAT and CDR2 is FQNNGV in the germline V gene. In DNA, the CDR3 is TGTGCCAGCAGTCCAACCGGCCTAGCGAACACAGATACGCAGTATTTT. Amino acid sequence: CASSPTGLANTDTQYF.

This chain joins TRBV4-3 and TRBJ1-2; a weak D match, TRBD1 (5 bases). CDR3 length equals 17 residues. The germline V and J ends were trimmed by 0 bases and 5 bases, with 19 bases remaining between them. The germline gives CDR1 LGHNA, CDR2 YSLEER. The CDR3 sequence: CASSQDRGGEPPYGYTF. Here the CDR3 DNA reads TGCGCCAGCAGCCAAGATAGGGGCGGGGAGCCCCCATATGGCTACACCTTC.